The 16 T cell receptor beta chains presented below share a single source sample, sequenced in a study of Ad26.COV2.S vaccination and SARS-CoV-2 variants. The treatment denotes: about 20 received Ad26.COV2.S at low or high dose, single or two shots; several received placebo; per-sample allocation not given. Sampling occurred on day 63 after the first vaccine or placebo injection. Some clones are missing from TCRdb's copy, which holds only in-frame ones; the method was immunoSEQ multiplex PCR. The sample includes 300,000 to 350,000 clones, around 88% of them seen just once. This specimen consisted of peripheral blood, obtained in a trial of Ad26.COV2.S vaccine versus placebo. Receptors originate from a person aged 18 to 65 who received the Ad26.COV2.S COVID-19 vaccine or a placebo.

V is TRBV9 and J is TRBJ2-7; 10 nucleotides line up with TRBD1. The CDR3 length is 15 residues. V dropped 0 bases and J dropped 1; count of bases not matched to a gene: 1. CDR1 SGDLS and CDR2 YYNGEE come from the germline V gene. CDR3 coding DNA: TGTGCCAGCAGCGTAGGACAGGGGGCTTCCTACGAGCAGTACTTC. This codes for CASSVGQGASYEQYF.

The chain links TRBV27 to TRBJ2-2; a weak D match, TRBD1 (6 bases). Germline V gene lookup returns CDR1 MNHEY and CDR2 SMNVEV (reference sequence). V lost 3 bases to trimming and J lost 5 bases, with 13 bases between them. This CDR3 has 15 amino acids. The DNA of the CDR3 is TGTGCCAGCAGTTTTGAGACAGGATTTACCGGGGAGCTGTTTTTT. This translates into CASSFETGFTGELFF.

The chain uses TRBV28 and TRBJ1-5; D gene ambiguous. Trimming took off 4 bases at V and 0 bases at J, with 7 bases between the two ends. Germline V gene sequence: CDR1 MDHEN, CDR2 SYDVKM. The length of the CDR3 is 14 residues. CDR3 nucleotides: TGTGCCAGCAGTTCGGCTCTTAGCAATCAGCCCCAGCATTTT. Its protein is CASSSALSNQPQHF.

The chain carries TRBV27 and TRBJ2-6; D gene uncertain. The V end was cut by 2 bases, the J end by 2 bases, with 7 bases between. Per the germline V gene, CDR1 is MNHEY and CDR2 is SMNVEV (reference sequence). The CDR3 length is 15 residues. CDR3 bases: TGTGCCAGCAGTTTAAGGCCCCCTGGGGCCAACGTCCTGACTTTC. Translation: CASSLRPPGANVLTF.

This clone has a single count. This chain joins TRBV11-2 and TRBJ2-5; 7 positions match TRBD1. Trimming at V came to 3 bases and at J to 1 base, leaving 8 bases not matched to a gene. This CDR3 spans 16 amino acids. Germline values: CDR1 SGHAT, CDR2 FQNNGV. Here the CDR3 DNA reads TGTGCCAGCAGCTTGGGCCACGGGACAGCCCAAGAGACCCAGTACTTC. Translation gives CASSLGHGTAQETQYF.

This CDR3 reads CASTGQPMNTEAFF. CDR3 DNA sequence: TGTGCCAGCACCGGACAGCCCATGAACACTGAAGCTTTCTTT. The chain recombines TRBV2 with TRBJ1-1; D is perhaps TRBD1 (6 bases). The CDR3 extends over 14 amino acids. Between the trimmed V and J ends, which lost 7 bases and 0 bases, there was a span of 12 bases. The germline gives CDR1 SNHLY, CDR2 FYNNEI.

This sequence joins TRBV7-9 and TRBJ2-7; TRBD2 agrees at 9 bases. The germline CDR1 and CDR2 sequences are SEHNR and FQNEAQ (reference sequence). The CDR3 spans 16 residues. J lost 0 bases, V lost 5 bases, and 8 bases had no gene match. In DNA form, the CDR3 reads TGTGCCAGCAGCCCCCGGGGTAGCGGGAGCTCCTACGAGCAGTACTTC. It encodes CASSPRGSGSSYEQYF.

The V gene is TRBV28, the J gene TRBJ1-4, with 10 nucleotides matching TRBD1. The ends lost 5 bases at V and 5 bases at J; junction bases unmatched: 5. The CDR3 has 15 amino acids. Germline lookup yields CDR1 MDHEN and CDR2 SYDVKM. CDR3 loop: CASSLRTGGNEKLFF. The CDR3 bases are TGTGCCAGCAGTCTACGGACAGGGGGGAATGAAAAACTGTTTTTT.

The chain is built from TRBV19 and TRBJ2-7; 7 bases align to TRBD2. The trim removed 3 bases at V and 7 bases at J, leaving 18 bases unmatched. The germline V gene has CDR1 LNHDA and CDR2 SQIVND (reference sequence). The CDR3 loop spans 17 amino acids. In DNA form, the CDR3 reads TGTGCCAGTAGTATTTCCAAGGGAGCGGGGACCCCCCAGGAGCAGTACTTC. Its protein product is CASSISKGAGTPQEQYF.

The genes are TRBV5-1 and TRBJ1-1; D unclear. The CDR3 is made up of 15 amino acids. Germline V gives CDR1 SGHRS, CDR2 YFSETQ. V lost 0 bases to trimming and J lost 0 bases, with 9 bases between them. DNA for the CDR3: TGCGCCAGCAGCTTGGATCCAGAACTGAACACTGAAGCTTTCTTT. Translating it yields CASSLDPELNTEAFF. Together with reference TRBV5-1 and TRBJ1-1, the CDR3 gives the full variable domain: KAGVTQTPRYLIKTRGQQVTLSCSPISGHRSVSWYQQTPGQGLQFLFEYFSETQRNKGNFPGRFSGRQFSNSRSEMNVSTLELGDSALYLCASSLDPELNTEAFFGQGTRLTVV.

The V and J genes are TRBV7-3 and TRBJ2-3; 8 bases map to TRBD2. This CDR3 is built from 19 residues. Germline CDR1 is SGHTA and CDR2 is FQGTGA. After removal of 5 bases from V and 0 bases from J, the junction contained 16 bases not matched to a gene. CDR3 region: CASSVSGRSSGQSTDTQYF. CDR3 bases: TGTGCCAGCAGCGTGTCAGGGCGATCTAGCGGGCAAAGCACAGATACGCAGTATTTT.

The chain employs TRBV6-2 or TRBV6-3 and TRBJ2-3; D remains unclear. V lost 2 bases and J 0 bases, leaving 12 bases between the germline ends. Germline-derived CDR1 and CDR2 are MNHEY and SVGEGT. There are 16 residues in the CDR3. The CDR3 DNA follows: TGTGCCAGCAGTTACAAGTCCGCGCGTAGCACAGATACGCAGTATTTT. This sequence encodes CASSYKSARSTDTQYF.

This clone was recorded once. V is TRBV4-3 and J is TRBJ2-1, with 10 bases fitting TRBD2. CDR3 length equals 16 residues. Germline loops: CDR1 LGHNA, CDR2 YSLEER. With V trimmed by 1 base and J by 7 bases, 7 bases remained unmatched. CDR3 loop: CASSQGGPSGGNEQFF. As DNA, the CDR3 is TGCGCCAGCAGCCAAGGAGGCCCTAGCGGGGGAAATGAGCAGTTCTTC.

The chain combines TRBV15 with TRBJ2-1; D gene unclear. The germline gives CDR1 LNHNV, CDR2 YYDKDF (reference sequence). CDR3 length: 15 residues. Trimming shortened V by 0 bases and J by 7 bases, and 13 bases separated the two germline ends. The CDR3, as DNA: TGTGCCACCAGCAGAGAGTATGGCCTTGGTAATGAGCAGTTCTTC. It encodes CATSREYGLGNEQFF. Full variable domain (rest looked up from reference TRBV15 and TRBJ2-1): DAMVIQNPRYQVTQFGKPVTLSCSQTLNHNVMYWYQQKSSQAPKLLFHYYDKDFNNEADTPDNFQSRRPNTSFCFLDIRSPGLGDTAMYLCATSREYGLGNEQFFGPGTRLTVL.

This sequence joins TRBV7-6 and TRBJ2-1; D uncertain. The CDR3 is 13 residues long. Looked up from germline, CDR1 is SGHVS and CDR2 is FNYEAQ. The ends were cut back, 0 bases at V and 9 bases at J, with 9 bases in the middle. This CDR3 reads CASSLAFSGEQFF. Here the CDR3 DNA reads TGTGCCAGCAGCTTAGCCTTCAGTGGTGAGCAGTTCTTC.

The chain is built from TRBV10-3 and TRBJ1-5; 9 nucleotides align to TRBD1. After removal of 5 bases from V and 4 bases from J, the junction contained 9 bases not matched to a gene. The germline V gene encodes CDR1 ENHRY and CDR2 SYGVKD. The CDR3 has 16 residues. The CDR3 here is CAISNRDRVSNQPQHF. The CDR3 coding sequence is TGTGCCATCAGTAATCGGGACAGGGTCTCTAATCAGCCCCAGCATTTT.